This T cell receptor beta chain was recovered during a study of early T cells in non-severe SARS-CoV-2 infection. As for the study in general: Sequenced bulk RNA came from whole blood that was unsorted, and chains were unpaired.

General study points: Reliance on VDJdb matching favored anti-spike CD8 responses; private and CD4 specificities were missed.

Notes on this clonotype: The antigen is unknown.

Researchers tagged individual cDNA molecules with unique molecular identifiers. TCRdb redid the calling of the 5' RACE reads with MiXCR, one entry per CDR3 protein. The top ten hold around 4% of the sample, which has 55,000 to 75,000 distinct CDR3 sequences, less than 15% seen once. This clonotype originated in an adult who was a healthcare worker with PCR-confirmed SARS-CoV-2 infection or an uninfected control (not recorded which). Sequenced input: whole blood.

The CDR3 nucleotides are TGTGCCAGCTCACCAGTCTACAGCGCAGATACGCAGTATTTT. This translates into CASSPVYSADTQYF. The chain is built from TRBV18 and TRBJ2-3; D is ambiguous. Looked up from germline, CDR1 is KGHSH and CDR2 is LQKENI. The germline V and J ends were trimmed by 2 bases and 4 bases, with 10 bases remaining between them. The CDR3 is 14 residues long.